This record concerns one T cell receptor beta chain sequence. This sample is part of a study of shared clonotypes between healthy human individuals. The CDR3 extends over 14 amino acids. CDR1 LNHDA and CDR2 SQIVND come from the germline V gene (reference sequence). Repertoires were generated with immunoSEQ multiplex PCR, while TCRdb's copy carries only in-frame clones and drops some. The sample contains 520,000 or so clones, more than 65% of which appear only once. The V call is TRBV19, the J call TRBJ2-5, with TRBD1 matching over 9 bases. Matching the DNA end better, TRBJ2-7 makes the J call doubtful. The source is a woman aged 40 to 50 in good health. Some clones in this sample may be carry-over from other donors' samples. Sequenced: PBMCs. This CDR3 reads CASSPRTGAYEQYF. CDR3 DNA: TGTGCCAGTAGCCCCCGGACAGGGGCATACGAGCAGTACTTC.